Sequencing of this TCR beta chain was carried out in a study of blood T cell repertoires in COVID-19. Study in general: The United States, Italy and Spain supplied acute and convalescent COVID-19 samples.

V lost 5 bases to trimming and J lost 5 bases; unmatched junction nucleotides: 11. The CDR3 loop spans 16 amino acids. CDR1 is SGHRS and CDR2 is YFSETQ in the germline V gene. Authors' analysis steps: Reference gene primers were amplified, and this amplification served to estimate nucleated cell counts. Using immunoSEQ multiplex PCR, the repertoire was profiled, and TCRdb retains in-frame clones only, with some absent. For V, J and clone size, that table is used; D and trimming come from the DNA. The repertoire holds roughly 150,000 clones, with about 83% as singletons. The V gene is TRBV5-1, the J gene TRBJ1-5, with 9 nucleotides matching TRBD1. This clonotype originated in a woman aged 80 or over with acute or convalescent COVID-19. Sequences were obtained from peripheral blood. The CDR3 loop is CASRSTGGAGYQPQHF. The CDR3 nucleotides read TGCGCCAGCAGGTCCACAGGGGGCGCCGGGTATCAGCCCCAGCATTTT.